A single sample is the source of the 22 T cell receptor beta chains below, sequenced in a study of shared clonotypes between healthy human individuals. The protocol was immunoSEQ multiplex PCR, while the TCRdb copy is restricted to in-frame clones and leaves out a portion. The repertoire consists of 550,000 to 800,000 clones, with over 65% occurring once and the leading ten covering less than 2%. Sequencing was performed on memory CD4+ T cells sorted from blood. Subset given: CD45RA-negative fraction. These receptors originate from a woman aged 30 to 39 in good health.

This clone occurred many times. The chain links TRBV7-9 to TRBJ1-2; D not resolved. Germline CDR1 SEHNR, CDR2 FQNEAQ (reference sequence). Trimming removed 1 base at V and 0 bases at J, with 21 bases between. CDR3 length: 19 residues. The CDR3 nucleotides read TGTGCCAGCAGCTTAGGGCCCGATCGTGCAGGCGCCGCTAACTATGGCTACACCTTC. Translation: CASSLGPDRAGAANYGYTF.

The chain carries TRBV5-1 and TRBJ2-5; 10 nucleotides align to TRBD2. Germline lookup yields CDR1 SGHRS and CDR2 YFSETQ. After removal of 4 bases from V and 4 bases from J, the junction contained 7 bases not matched to a gene. There are 15 residues in the CDR3. This chain's CDR3 is CASSPAGGPGETQYF. The CDR3 DNA follows: TGCGCCAGCAGCCCAGCGGGAGGGCCGGGAGAGACCCAGTACTTC.

J is TRBJ1-4 and V is TRBV19, with D possibly being TRBD1 (6 bases). The V gene lost 5 bases and the J gene lost 0 bases, with 10 bases spanning the gap. This CDR3 contains 15 residues. Per the germline V gene, CDR1 is LNHDA and CDR2 is SQIVND (reference sequence). CDR3 loop: CASSSGTTTNEKLFF. The CDR3, as DNA: TGTGCCAGTAGTTCCGGGACAACAACTAATGAAAAACTGTTTTTT.

The genes are TRBV2 and TRBJ2-1; 12 bases are shared with TRBD2. Germline CDR1 SNHLY, CDR2 FYNNEI. The length of the CDR3 is 15 residues. Germline trimming cut 6 bases from V and 8 bases from J; bases unmatched to any gene: 8. The CDR3 reads CASRAGTSGFYEQFF. As DNA, the CDR3 is TGTGCCAGCAGAGCCGGGACTAGCGGGTTCTATGAGCAGTTCTTC.

The V gene is TRBV5-6, the J gene TRBJ2-2; the match to TRBD1 covers 8 bases. V shed 3 bases, J shed 15 bases, and the junction held 10 bases outside the gene matches. The germline V gene encodes CDR1 SGHDT and CDR2 YYEEEE. The CDR3 is 13 amino acids. In DNA form, the CDR3 reads TGTGCCAGCAGCTCATTGGACAGGGCCGGATTGTTTTTT. It is translated as CASSSLDRAGLFF.

This sequence joins TRBV18 and TRBJ1-5; D is ambiguous. CDR1 KGHSH and CDR2 LQKENI come from the germline V gene. The CDR3 sequence is 16 residues long. Trimming removed 5 bases from V and 2 bases from J, with 16 bases in between. CDR3 bases: TGTGCCAGCTCAGAAGGGAACCCCCGCGGCAATCAGCCCCAGCATTTT. Encoded protein: CASSEGNPRGNQPQHF. The variable domain in full, completed from reference TRBV18 and TRBJ1-5, reads NAGVMQNPRHLVRRRGQEARLRCSPMKGHSHVYWYRQLPEEGLKFMVYLQKENIIDESGMPKERFSAEFPKEGPSILRIQQVVRGDSAAYFCASSEGNPRGNQPQHFGDGTRLSIL.

The chain carries TRBV28 and TRBJ1-4; 10 bases agree with TRBD1. J gave up 8 bases and V 3 bases, and 6 bases lay outside the gene matches. Germline V CDR1 and CDR2: MDHEN, SYDVKM. The CDR3 has 15 amino acids. The CDR3 nucleotides read TGTGCCAGCAGTTTGCCGGGGACAGGGGACGAAAAACTGTTTTTT. It codes for CASSLPGTGDEKLFF.

The chain joins TRBV10-3 to TRBJ2-3; 15 nucleotides match TRBD2. CDR3 length: 18 residues. Germline CDR1 reads ENHRY; CDR2 reads SYGVKD. Unmatched junction bases numbered 7, after V lost 6 bases and J lost 0 bases. The CDR3 reads CAIRPGLAGGPSTDTQYF. The CDR3, as DNA: TGTGCCATCAGGCCGGGACTAGCGGGAGGTCCTAGCACAGATACGCAGTATTTT.

The rearrangement joins TRBV28 to TRBJ1-3, with D perhaps matching TRBD1 (5 bases). Trimming pared 5 bases from V and 0 bases from J, leaving 14 bases between. The V gene's germline CDR1 is MDHEN and CDR2 SYDVKM. This CDR3 is built from 16 residues. The CDR3 spells CASSPPGADSGNTIYF. DNA of the CDR3: TGTGCCAGCAGTCCACCCGGGGCCGACTCTGGAAACACCATATATTTT.

The chain couples TRBV15 to TRBJ2-2; TRBD2 might be the D (6 bases). The CDR3 is 18 amino acids. Trimming took off 5 bases at V and 2 bases at J, with 21 bases between the two ends. The germline V gene has CDR1 LNHNV and CDR2 YYDKDF (reference sequence). The CDR3, as DNA: TGTGCCACCAGCCAAGCCGGGACTTTTTACCTAAACACCGGGGAGCTGTTTTTT. The encoded protein is CATSQAGTFYLNTGELFF.

J is TRBJ2-5 and V is TRBV11-2; D may be TRBD2 (6 bases). V lost 0 bases, J lost 5 bases, and 13 bases lay in between. There are 15 residues in the CDR3. CDR1 SGHAT and CDR2 FQNNGV come from the germline V gene. The CDR3 sequence is CASSLDLGGAETQYF. CDR3 nucleotides: TGTGCCAGCAGCTTAGATCTCGGGGGAGCGGAGACCCAGTACTTC.

This clone was seen more than once but under ten times. V is TRBV5-1 and J is TRBJ1-2; a weak D match, TRBD1 (6 bases). Germline V gene data show CDR1 as SGHRS and CDR2 as YFSETQ. The ends were cut back, 3 bases at V and 8 bases at J, with 17 bases in the middle. The CDR3 is made up of 14 amino acids. The CDR3 DNA reads TGCGCCAGCAGCTCCCAAACAGGGATACGAGGCTACACCTTC. Protein sequence: CASSSQTGIRGYTF.

This chain links TRBV5-5 with TRBJ2-7, with TRBD1 identical over 7 bases. The length of the CDR3 is 12 residues. The V segment lost 1 base and the J segment 7 bases; nucleotides outside the gene matches: 2. The V gene's germline CDR1 is SGHKS and CDR2 YYEKEE (reference sequence). CDR3 nucleotides: TGTGCCAGCAGCTTGATCAGGGGGGAGCAGTACTTC. Protein sequence: CASSLIRGEQYF.

This clone turned up a few times. The chain links TRBV4-2 to TRBJ2-1; 11 bases line up with TRBD2. V was clipped by 1 base and J by 0 bases; unmatched bases: 14. CDR3 size: 21 residues. CDR1 is LGHNA, CDR2 YNFKEQ, per germline. Written as DNA, the CDR3 is TGTGCCAGCAGCCAAGTGGGGGGACTAGCGGAATCAAAGAGCTCCTACAATGAGCAGTTCTTC. This sequence encodes CASSQVGGLAESKSSYNEQFF.

This clone was picked up a small number of times. Other DNA sequences of this sample code for an identical CDR3. The V call is TRBV18, the J call TRBJ2-5; D is ambiguous. Germline V gene lookup returns CDR1 KGHSH and CDR2 LQKENI. Trimming pared 1 base from V and 2 bases from J, leaving 11 bases between. The CDR3 totals 15 residues. The CDR3 here is CASSPRRADQETQYF. The CDR3 bases are TGTGCCAGCTCACCACGTAGGGCGGATCAAGAGACCCAGTACTTC.

To note about this clone: The sample holds other DNA sequences that translate to the same CDR3. The rearrangement joins TRBV5-1 to TRBJ1-1; D is undetermined. The CDR3 is 13 amino acids. Germline V gene sequence: CDR1 SGHRS, CDR2 YFSETQ. The V gene lost 5 bases and the J gene lost 1 base, with 9 bases spanning the gap. CDR3 DNA sequence: TGCGCCAGCAGGTCGGACGGGAACACTGAAGCTTTCTTT. This sequence encodes CASRSDGNTEAFF.

The chain recombines TRBV11-2 with TRBJ2-3; 7 bases line up with TRBD2. The CDR3 has 18 residues. J was trimmed by 0 bases and V by 1 base; bases with no gene match: 10. The germline V gene encodes CDR1 SGHAT and CDR2 FQNNGV. In nucleotides, the CDR3 is TGTGCCAGCAGCTTAGGGTTAGTAGCGGGCGGTAGCACAGATACGCAGTATTTT. It translates to CASSLGLVAGGSTDTQYF.

This clone appeared many times. V usage is TRBV10-3 and J usage is TRBJ2-3; TRBD1 aligns across 8 bases. The junction had 23 bases not matched to a gene; V was cut back by 3 bases and J by 3 bases. CDR1 is ENHRY and CDR2 is SYGVKD in the germline V gene. This CDR3 comprises 21 residues. CDR3 DNA sequence: TGTGCCATCAGTGATGCCAAGGGACACAGGGGGACCGGTGGGTCTACAGATACGCAGTATTTT. Protein sequence: CAISDAKGHRGTGGSTDTQYF.

The rearrangement joins TRBV7-8 to TRBJ2-7; perhaps TRBD2 as D (5 bases). The V and J ends lost 7 bases and 2 bases respectively, with 18 bases between them. Germline V lookup: CDR1 SGHVS, CDR2 FQNEAQ. This CDR3 region has 15 residues. This CDR3 reads CASTPPRGIAYEQYF. DNA of the CDR3: TGTGCCAGCACCCCCCCGAGAGGGATTGCCTACGAGCAGTACTTC.

A few counts support this clone. The chain joins TRBV2 to TRBJ2-7, with D perhaps matching TRBD2 (6 bases). In germline, CDR1 is SNHLY, CDR2 FYNNEI. This CDR3 spans 13 amino acids. Trimming took 6 bases from V and 6 from J, leaving 15 bases between them. CDR3 in amino acids: CASSAGSNSEQYF. The CDR3 nucleotides read TGTGCCAGCAGCGCCGGGAGCAACAGCGAGCAGTACTTC. Based on the CDR3 plus reference TRBV2 and TRBJ2-7, the full variable domain is EPEVTQTPSHQVTQMGQEVILRCVPISNHLYFYWYRQILGQKVEFLVSFYNNEISEKSEIFDDQFSVERPDGSNFTLKIRSTKLEDSAMYFCASSAGSNSEQYFGPGTRLTVT.

J is TRBJ2-7 and V is TRBV5-1; 11 bases line up with TRBD2. V lost 4 bases and J lost 6; bases outside the gene matches: 6. The CDR3 covers 14 residues. The germline V gene has CDR1 SGHRS and CDR2 YFSETQ. The CDR3 sequence: CASSVGTSGIEQYF. CDR3 nucleotide sequence: TGCGCCAGCAGCGTTGGGACTAGCGGAATCGAGCAGTACTTC.

The genes are TRBV10-1 and TRBJ2-5; 8 bases map to TRBD1. CDR1 and CDR2 (germline): WNHNN, SYGVQD (reference sequence). There are 14 residues in the CDR3. The ends lost 6 bases at V and 1 base at J; junction bases unmatched: 4. The CDR3 nucleotides are TGCGCCAGCAGCACAGGGGGACCCCAAGAGACCCAGTACTTC. This codes for CASSTGGPQETQYF.